The entry below gives a single TCR beta chain sequence along with its context. Its cognate antigen is unknown. CDR3 length equals 15 residues. CDR1 is KGHDR, CDR2 SFDVKD, per germline. The germline V and J ends were trimmed by 0 bases and 0 bases, with 6 bases remaining between them. The data are from a study of T cells after yellow fever vaccination. Study-wide context: When fractions had low cell numbers, they were prepared with SMART-Seq v4 Ultra Low Input. Study-wide points: Reappearing after the booster were most of the clones from primary vaccination (roughly 95% CD4, 85% to 90% CD8). A weaker but faster secondary response was observed, peaking on day 5 versus 15.

The TCR cDNA carried a universal primer site and UMIs from 5'RACE template switching. TCRdb independently ran MiXCR on the 5' RACE reads; one entry per CDR3 protein. The data contain approximately 170,000 distinct CDR3 sequences, approximately 10% of them singletons. The receptor was isolated from a man in his late teens or twenties who received the YFV17D yellow fever vaccine. This specimen consisted of CD8+ T cells sorted from PBMCs, obtained 15 days after the yellow fever booster vaccination. J is TRBJ2-3 and V is TRBV24-1, with unresolved D. This CDR3 reads CATSDLRSSTDTQYF. The CDR3 bases are TGTGCCACCAGTGATTTGCGTAGCAGCACAGATACGCAGTATTTT.